This record covers a single T cell receptor (beta chain). The sample is drawn from a study of T-cell memory formation after mild COVID-19. The overall study: TCR clusters were mostly donor specific.

V was clipped by 5 bases and J by 6 bases; unmatched bases: 8. The CDR3 contains 14 residues. The germline CDR1 and CDR2 sequences are SEHNR and FQNEAQ (reference sequence). UMIs and sample barcodes were carried by the TCR alpha and TCR beta cDNA libraries that 5'RACE produced using constant-segment primers. MiXCR was run by TCRdb on the 5' RACE reads, yielding one entry per CDR3 protein. The sample lists around 300,000 distinct CDR3 sequences, 15% to 20% occurring once. V gene TRBV7-9 combines with J gene TRBJ1-2, with TRBD1 matching over 8 bases. Sequences were obtained from PBMCs or a T cell subset sorted from them (not recorded which). This TCR was recovered from a man younger than 35 who had mild COVID-19 (a few samples of this study predate the infection). Cell type and time point are not known. The CDR3 bases are TGTGCCAGCAGCCGGGAGGACAGGGAGAATGGCTACACCTTC. Protein sequence: CASSREDRENGYTF.